This T cell receptor (beta chain) was found in a study of vaccination and CD4 T cells after COVID-19. Study-wide background: There were six male and four female convalescents, and two of them were Hispanic.

Turning to this clonotype: Its target is not known.

TCRdb used MiXCR to reprocess the PCR reads, holding one entry per CDR3 protein. In the table there are 15,000 to 20,000 distinct CDR3 sequences, around two thirds of which are singletons. Trimming shortened V by 5 bases and J by 4 bases, and 26 bases separated the two germline ends. The CDR3 sequence is 18 residues long. Per germline, CDR1 SGHTA and CDR2 FQGNSA. Study-level points and caveats: Researchers report that a median approximately 85% of reactive clones in convalescent patients surfaced only post-vaccination. Median SARS-CoV-2-reactive clonotypes rose from roughly 22 to 38, not significantly.

The sample consisted of CD4+ T cells from blood, taken after SARS-CoV-2 vaccination. The receptor's source is a human donor who had recovered from COVID-19. The gene calls are TRBV7-2 and TRBJ1-1; D remains ambiguous. The CDR3 protein is CASSKELTGARLGTEAFF. CDR3 DNA sequence: TGTGCCAGCAGCAAAGAATTGACGGGAGCCAGGTTGGGCACTGAAGCTTTCTTT.